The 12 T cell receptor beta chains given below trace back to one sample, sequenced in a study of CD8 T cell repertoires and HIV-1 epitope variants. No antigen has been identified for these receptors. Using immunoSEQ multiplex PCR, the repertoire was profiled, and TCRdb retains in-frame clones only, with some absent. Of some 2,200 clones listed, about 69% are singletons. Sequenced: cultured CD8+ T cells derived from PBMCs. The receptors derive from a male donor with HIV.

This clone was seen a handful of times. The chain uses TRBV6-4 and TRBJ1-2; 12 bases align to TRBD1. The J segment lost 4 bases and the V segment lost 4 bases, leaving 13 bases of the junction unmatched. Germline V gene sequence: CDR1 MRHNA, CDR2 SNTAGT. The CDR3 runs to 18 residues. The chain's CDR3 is CASSVPPRDRGLVYGYTF. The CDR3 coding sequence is TGTGCCAGCAGTGTCCCCCCCAGGGACAGGGGGCTTGTCTATGGCTACACCTTC.

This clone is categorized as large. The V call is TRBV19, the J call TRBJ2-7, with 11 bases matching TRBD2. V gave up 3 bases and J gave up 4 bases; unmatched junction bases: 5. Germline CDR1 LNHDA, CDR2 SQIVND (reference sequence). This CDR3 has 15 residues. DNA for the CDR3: TGTGCCAGTAGTATCCGACTAGCGGGGATTTACGAGCAGTACTTC. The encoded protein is CASSIRLAGIYEQYF.

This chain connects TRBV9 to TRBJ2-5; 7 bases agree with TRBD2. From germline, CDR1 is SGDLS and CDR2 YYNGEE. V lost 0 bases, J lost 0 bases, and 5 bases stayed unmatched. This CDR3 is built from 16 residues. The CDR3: CASSVAERGYQETQYF. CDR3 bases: TGTGCCAGCAGCGTAGCTGAGCGGGGCTACCAAGAGACCCAGTACTTC. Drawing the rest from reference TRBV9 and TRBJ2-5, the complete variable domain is DSGVTQTPKHLITATGQRVTLRCSPRSGDLSVYWYQQSLDQGLQFLIQYYNGEERAKGNILERFSAQQFPDLHSELNLSSLELGDSALYFCASSVAERGYQETQYFGPGTRLLVL.

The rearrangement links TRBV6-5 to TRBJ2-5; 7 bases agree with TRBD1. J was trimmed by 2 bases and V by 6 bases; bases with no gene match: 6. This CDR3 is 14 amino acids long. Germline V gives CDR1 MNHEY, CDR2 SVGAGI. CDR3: CASSPSGQQETQYF. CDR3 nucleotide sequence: TGTGCCAGCAGCCCTTCGGGACAGCAAGAGACCCAGTACTTC.

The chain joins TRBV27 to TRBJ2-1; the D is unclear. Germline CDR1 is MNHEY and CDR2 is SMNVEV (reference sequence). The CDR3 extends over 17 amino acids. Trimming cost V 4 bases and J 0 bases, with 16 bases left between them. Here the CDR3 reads CASSYVTSMSSYNEQFF. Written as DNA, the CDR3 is TGTGCCAGCAGTTACGTAACATCCATGAGCTCCTACAATGAGCAGTTCTTC.

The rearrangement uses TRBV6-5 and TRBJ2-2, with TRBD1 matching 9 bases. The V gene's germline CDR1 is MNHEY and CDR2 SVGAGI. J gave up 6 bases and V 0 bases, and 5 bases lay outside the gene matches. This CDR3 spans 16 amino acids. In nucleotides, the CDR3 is TGTGCCAGCAGTTACTCGACAGGGGGAAACGCCGGGGAGCTGTTTTTT. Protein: CASSYSTGGNAGELFF.

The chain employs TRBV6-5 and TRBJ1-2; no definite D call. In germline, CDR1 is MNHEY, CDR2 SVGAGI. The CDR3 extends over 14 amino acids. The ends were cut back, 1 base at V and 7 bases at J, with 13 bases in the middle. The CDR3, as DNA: TGTGCCAGCAGTTACTTCCAGGATCGGGGTGGCTACACCTTC. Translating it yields CASSYFQDRGGYTF.

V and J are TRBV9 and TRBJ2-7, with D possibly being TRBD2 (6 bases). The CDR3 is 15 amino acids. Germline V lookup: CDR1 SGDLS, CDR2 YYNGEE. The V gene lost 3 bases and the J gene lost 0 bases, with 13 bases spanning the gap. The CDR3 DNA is TGTGCCAGCAGCGGGGGCGGGGAGAGCTCCTACGAGCAGTACTTC. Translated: CASSGGGESSYEQYF. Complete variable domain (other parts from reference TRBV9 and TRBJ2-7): DSGVTQTPKHLITATGQRVTLRCSPRSGDLSVYWYQQSLDQGLQFLIQYYNGEERAKGNILERFSAQQFPDLHSELNLSSLELGDSALYFCASSGGGESSYEQYFGPGTRLTVT.

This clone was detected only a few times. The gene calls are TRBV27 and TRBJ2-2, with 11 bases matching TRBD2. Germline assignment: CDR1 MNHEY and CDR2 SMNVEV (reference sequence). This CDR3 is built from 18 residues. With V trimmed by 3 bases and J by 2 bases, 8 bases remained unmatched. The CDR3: CASSFTTSGNLNTGELFF. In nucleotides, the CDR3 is TGTGCCAGCAGTTTTACGACTAGCGGGAACTTAAACACCGGGGAGCTGTTTTTT.

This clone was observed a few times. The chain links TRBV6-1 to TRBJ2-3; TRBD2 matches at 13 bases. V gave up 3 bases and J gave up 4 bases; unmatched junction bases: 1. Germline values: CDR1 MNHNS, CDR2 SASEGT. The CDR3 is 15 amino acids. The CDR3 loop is CASSETSGRPDTQYF. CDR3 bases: TGTGCCAGCAGTGAGACTAGCGGGAGGCCAGATACGCAGTATTTT.

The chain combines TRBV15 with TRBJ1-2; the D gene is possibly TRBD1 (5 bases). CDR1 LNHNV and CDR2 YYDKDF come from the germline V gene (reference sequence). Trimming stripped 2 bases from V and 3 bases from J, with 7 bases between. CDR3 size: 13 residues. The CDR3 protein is CATSRRGDYGYTF. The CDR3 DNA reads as TGTGCCACCAGCAGACGGGGGGACTATGGCTACACCTTC.

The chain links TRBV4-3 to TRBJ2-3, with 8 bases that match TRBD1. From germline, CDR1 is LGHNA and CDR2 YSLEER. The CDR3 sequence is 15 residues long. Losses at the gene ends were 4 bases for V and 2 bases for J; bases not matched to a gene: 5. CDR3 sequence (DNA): TGCGCCAGCAGCCTCCGGACAGGGATCACAGATACGCAGTATTTT. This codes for CASSLRTGITDTQYF.